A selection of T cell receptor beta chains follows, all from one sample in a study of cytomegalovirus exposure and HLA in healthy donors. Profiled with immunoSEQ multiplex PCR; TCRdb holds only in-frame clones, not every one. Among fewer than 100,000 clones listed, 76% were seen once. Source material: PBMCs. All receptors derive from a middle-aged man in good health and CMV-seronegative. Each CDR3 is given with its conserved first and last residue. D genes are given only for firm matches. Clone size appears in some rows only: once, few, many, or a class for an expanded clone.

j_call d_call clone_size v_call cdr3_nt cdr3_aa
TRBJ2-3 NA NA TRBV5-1 TGCGCCAGCAGCTCTTCGACAGATACGCAGTATTTT CASSSSTDTQYF
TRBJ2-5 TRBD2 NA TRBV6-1 TGTGCCAGCAGTGTAAATTCGGGGGGGGTGGAAGAGACCCAGTACTTC CASSVNSGGVEETQYF
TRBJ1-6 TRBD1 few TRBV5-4 TGTGCCAGCAGCCGGGACAGGGAGTTGAGGTCCCTCCACTTT CASSRDRELRSLHF
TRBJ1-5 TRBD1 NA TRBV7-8 TGTGCCAGCAGCTTACCAGCGGGGACAGGGGTTGAGCCCCAGCATTTT CASSLPAGTGVEPQHF
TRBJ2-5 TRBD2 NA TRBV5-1 TGCGCCAGCAGCTTAGGGACTAGCGGGAGGGAGACCCAGTACTTC CASSLGTSGRETQYF
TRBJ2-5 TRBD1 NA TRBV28 TGTGCCAGCAACAAGGGGGCTTTGGAGACCCAGTACTTC CASNKGALETQYF
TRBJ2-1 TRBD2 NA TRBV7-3 TGTGCCAGCAGCCCCGAGCGGGGGGGTACTTACAATGAGCAGTTCTTC CASSPERGGTYNEQFF
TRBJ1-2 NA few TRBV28 TGTGCCAGCAGTTTGATCCGGGGGACCTATGGCTACACCTTC CASSLIRGTYGYTF
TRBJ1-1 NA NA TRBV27 TGTGCCAGCAGTTTGTGGGGGGGGTACACTGAAGCTTTCTTT CASSLWGGYTEAFF
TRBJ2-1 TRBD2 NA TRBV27 TGTGCCAGCAGTTACGGGGGGAGCTCCTACAATGAGCAGTTCTTC CASSYGGSSYNEQFF
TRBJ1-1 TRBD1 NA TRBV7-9 TGTGCCAGCAGCTTAGGGGACAGGGGTTCGAAGGCTTTCTTT CASSLGDRGSKAFF
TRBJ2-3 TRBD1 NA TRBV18 TGTGCCAGCTCTCTTACAGGACAGGGGGCTACCGATACGCAGTATTTT CASSLTGQGATDTQYF
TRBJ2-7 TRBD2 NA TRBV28 TGTGCCAGCCTTTCTCCCGTGGGAGGGGCCTTGTACGAGCAGTACTTC CASLSPVGGALYEQYF
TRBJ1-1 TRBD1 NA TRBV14 TGTGCCAGCAGCCAAGGGGGACAGCTACCCGAAGCTTTCTTT CASSQGGQLPEAFF
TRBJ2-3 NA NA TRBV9 TGTGCCAGCAGCGTCTCGGGTTTTTCAGGGGGCACAGATACGCAGTATTTT CASSVSGFSGGTDTQYF
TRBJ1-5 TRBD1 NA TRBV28 TGTGCCAGCAGTCCCTGGGGGACAGGCGACCTCTATAGCAATCAGCCCCAGCATTTT CASSPWGTGDLYSNQPQHF
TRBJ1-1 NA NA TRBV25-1 TGTGCCAGCAGTTATGAACTTACGGTGAACACTGAAGCTTTCTTT CASSYELTVNTEAFF
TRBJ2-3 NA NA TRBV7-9 TGTTCCAGCAGCCCACAGGGACTCCTGGCGGGAGTTGGTACGCAGTATTTT CSSSPQGLLAGVGTQYF
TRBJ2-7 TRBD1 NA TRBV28 TGTGCCAGCAGTTTATACGGGACAGGGTATTACGAGCAGTACTTC CASSLYGTGYYEQYF
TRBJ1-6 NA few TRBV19 TGTGCCAGTAGAGGGAGCTCCTATAATTCACCCCTCCACTTT CASRGSSYNSPLHF
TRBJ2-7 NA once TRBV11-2 TGTGCCAGCAGCTTAATAGCGAAGAGCTCCTACGAGCAGTACTTC CASSLIAKSSYEQYF
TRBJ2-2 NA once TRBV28 TGTGCCAGCGAACGGGACTGGAACACCGGGGAGCTGTTTTTT CASERDWNTGELFF
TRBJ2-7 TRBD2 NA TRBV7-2 TGTGCCAGCAGCATTAGGGGAGGACTAGCGGGGACGGGGGACGAGCAGTACTTC CASSIRGGLAGTGDEQYF
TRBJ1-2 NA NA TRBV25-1 TGTGCCAGCAGTGAAGGGGGCGGCTACACCTTC CASSEGGGYTF
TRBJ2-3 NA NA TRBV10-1 TGCGCCAGCAGTGAAGCTAGGTACACAGATACGCAGTATTTT CASSEARYTDTQYF
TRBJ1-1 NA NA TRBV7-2 TGTGCCAGCAGCTTAAGGGGATTGAACACTGAAGCTTTCTTT CASSLRGLNTEAFF
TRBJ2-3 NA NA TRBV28 TGTGCCAGTTTCACCTTCTTAGGGAGTACAGATACGCAGTATTTT CASFTFLGSTDTQYF
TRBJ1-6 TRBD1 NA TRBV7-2 TGTGCCAGCAGCTTCACCGGGACAGGTGGTAATTCACCCCTCCACTTT CASSFTGTGGNSPLHF
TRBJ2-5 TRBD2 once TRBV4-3 TGCGCCAGCAGCCAAGCCTACCGACTAGCGGCGTACCAAGAGACCCAGTACTTC CASSQAYRLAAYQETQYF
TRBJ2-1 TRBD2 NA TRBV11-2 TGTGCCAGCAGCCGTACTAGCGGGAATTACAATGAGCAGTTCTTC CASSRTSGNYNEQFF
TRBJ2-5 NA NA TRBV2 TGTGCCAGCTCCCCCCCCAACGCGGAGACCCAGTACTTC CASSPPNAETQYF
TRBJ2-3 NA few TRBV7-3 TGTGCCAGCAGCTTAGAAGGGGGTGGCGAGGGAAGGCAGTATTTT CASSLEGGGEGRQYF
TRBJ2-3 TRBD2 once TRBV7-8 TGTGCCAGCAGCGCGCGGGGGGCCCAGACAGATACGCAGTATTTT CASSARGAQTDTQYF
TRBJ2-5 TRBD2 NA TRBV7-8 TGTGCCAGCAGCCCCGGTACGGGGGGGCTCCAAGAGACCCAGTACTTC CASSPGTGGLQETQYF
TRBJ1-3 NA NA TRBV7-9 TGTGCCAGCAGCCGTCCCCAGACTGGAAACACCATATATTTT CASSRPQTGNTIYF